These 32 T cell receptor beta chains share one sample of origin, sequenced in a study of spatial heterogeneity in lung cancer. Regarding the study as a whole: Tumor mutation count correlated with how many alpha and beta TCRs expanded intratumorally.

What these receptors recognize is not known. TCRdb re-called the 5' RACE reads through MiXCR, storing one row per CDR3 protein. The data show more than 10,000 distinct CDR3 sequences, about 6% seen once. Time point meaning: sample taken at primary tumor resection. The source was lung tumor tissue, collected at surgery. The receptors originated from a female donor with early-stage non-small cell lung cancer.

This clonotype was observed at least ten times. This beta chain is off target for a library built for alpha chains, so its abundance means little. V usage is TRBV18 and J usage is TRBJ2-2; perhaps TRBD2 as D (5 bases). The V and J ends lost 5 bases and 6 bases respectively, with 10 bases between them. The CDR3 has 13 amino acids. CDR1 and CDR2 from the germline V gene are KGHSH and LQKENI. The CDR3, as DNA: TGTGCCAGCTCAACACTAGTTGCCGGGGAGCTGTTTTTT. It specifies CASSTLVAGELFF.

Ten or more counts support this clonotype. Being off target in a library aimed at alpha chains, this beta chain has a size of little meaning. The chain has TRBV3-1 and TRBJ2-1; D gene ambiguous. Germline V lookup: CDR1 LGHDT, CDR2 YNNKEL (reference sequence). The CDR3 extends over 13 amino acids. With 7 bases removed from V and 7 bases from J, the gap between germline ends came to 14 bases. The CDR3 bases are TGTGCCAGCACCGCCCCGTCGACGAATGAGCAGTTCTTC. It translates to CASTAPSTNEQFF.

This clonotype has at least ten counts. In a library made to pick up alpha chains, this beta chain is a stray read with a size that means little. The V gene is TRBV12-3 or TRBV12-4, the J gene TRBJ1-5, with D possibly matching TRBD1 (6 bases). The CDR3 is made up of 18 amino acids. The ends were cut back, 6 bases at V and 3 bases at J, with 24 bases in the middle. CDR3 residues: CASSQTGYSYDTNQPQHF. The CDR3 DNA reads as TGTGCCAGCAGCCAAACAGGGTACTCATATGATACCAATCAGCCCCAGCATTTT.

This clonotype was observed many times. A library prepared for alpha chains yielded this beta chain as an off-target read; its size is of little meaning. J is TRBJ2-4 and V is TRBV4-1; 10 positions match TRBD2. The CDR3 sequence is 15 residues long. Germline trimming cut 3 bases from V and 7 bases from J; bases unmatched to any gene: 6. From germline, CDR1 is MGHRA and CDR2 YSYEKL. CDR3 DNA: TGCGCCAGCAGCCAGGGGGATAGCGGGGGGAACATTCAGTACTTC. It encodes CASSQGDSGGNIQYF.

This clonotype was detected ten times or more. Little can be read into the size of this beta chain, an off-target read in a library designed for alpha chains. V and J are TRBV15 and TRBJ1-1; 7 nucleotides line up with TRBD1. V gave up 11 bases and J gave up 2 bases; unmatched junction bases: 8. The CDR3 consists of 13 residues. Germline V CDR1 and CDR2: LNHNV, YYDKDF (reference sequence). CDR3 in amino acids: CASQGGPNTEAFF. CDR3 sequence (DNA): TGTGCCTCCCAGGGGGGCCCAAACACTGAAGCTTTCTTT.

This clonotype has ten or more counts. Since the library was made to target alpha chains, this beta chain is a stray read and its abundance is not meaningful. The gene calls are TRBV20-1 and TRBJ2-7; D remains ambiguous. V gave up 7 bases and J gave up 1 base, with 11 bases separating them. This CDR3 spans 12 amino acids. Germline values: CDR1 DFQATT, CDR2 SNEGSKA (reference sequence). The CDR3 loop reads CSGKGHSYEQYF. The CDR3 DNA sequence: TGCAGTGGTAAGGGCCATTCCTACGAGCAGTACTTC.

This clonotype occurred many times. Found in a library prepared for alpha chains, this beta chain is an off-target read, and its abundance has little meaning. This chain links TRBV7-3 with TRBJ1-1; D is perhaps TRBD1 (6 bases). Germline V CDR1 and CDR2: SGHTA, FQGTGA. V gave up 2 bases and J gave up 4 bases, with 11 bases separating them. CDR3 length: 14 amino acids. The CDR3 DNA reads TGTGCCAGCAGCTTAGGGGACACCGGCACTGAAGCTTTCTTT. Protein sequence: CASSLGDTGTEAFF. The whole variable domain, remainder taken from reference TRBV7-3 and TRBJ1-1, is GAGVSQTPSNKVTEKGKYVELRCDPISGHTALYWYRQSLGQGPEFLIYFQGTGAADDSGLPNDRFFAVRPEGSVSTLKIQRTERGDSAVYLCASSLGDTGTEAFFGQGTRLTVV.

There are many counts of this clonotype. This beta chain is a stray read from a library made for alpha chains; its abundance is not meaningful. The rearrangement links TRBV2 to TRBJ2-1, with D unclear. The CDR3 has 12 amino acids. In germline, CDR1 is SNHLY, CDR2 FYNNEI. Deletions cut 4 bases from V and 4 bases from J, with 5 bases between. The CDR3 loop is CASSVLYNEQFF. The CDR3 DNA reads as TGTGCCAGCAGTGTCCTTTACAATGAGCAGTTCTTC.

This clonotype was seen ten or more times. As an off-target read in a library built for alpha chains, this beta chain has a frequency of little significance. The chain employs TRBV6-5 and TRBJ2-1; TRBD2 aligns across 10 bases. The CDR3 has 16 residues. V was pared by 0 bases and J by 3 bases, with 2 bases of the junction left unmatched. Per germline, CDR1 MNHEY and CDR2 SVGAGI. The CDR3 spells CASSYSTSGRYNEQFF. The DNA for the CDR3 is TGTGCCAGCAGTTACTCGACTAGCGGGCGCTACAATGAGCAGTTCTTC.

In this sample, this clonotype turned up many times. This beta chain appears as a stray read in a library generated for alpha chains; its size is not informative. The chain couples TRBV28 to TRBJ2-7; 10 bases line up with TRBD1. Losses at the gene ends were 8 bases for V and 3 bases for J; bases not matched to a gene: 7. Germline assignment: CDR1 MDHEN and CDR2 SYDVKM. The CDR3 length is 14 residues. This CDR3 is CASYRRTGGYEQYF. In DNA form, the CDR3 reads TGTGCCAGCTATCGAAGGACAGGGGGCTACGAGCAGTACTTC.

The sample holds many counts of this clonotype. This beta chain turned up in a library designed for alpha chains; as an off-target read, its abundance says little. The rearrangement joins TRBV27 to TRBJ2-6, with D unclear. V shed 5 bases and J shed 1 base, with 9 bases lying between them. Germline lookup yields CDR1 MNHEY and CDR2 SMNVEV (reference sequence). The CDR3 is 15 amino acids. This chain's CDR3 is CASSTLQSGANVLTF. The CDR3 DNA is TGTGCCAGCAGTACACTTCAATCTGGGGCCAACGTCCTGACTTTC.

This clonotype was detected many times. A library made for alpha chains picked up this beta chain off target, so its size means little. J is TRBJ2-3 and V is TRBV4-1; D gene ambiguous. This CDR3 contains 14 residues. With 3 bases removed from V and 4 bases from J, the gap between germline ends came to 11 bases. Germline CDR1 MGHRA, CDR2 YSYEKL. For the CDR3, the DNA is TGCGCCAGCAGCCACATAAGACGGCCAGATACGCAGTATTTT. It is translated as CASSHIRRPDTQYF.

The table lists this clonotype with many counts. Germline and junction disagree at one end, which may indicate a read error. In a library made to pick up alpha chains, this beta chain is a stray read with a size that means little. CDR3 DNA: TGTGCCAGCAGTGGTACGATGACCGGGGGTCTCTTT. This codes for CASSGTMTGGLF. The genes are TRBV7-9 and TRBJ1-1, with D maybe TRBD1 (5 bases). The CDR3 has 12 amino acids. From germline, CDR1 is SEHNR and CDR2 FQNEAQ (reference sequence).

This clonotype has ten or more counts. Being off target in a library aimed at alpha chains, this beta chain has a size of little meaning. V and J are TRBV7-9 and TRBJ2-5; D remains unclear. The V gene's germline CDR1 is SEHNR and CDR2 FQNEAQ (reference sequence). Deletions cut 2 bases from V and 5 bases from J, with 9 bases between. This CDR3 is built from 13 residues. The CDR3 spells CASSLPQTETQYF. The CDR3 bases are TGTGCCAGCAGCTTACCCCAGACGGAGACCCAGTACTTC.

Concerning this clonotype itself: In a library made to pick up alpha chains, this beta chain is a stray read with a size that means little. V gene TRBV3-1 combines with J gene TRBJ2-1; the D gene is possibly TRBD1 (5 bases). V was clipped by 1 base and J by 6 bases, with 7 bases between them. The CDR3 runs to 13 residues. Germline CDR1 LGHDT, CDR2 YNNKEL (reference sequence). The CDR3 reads CASSQGRVNEQFF. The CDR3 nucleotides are TGTGCCAGCAGCCAAGGCAGGGTCAATGAGCAGTTCTTC.

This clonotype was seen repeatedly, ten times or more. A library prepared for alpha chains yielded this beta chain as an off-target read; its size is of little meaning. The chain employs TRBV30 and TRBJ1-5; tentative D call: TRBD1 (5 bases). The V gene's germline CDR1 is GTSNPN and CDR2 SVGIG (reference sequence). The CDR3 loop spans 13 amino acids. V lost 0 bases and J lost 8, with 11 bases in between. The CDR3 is CAWSVGVVEPQHF. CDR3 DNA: TGTGCCTGGAGTGTAGGGGTCGTGGAGCCCCAGCATTTT.

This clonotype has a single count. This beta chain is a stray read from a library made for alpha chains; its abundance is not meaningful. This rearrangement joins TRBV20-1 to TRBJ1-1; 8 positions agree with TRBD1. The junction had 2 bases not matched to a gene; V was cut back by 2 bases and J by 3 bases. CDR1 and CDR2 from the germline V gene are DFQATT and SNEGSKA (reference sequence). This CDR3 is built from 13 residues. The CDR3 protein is CSARSDRDTEAFF. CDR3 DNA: TGCAGTGCTAGATCGGACAGGGACACTGAAGCTTTCTTT.

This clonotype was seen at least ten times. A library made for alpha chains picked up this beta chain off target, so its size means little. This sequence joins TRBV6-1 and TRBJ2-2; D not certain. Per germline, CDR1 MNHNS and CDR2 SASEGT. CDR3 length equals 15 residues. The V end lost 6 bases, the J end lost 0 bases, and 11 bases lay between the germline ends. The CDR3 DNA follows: TGTGCCAGCAGGGCGGTAGGGTCGAACACCGGGGAGCTGTTTTTT. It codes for CASRAVGSNTGELFF.

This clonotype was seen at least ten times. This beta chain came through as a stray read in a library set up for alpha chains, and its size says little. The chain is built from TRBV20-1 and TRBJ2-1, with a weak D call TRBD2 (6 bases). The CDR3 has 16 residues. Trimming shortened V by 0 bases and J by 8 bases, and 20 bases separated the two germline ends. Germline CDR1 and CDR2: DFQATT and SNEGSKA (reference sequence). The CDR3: CSARDQGLPRGDEQFF. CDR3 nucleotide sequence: TGCAGTGCTAGAGATCAAGGTCTCCCGCGGGGCGATGAGCAGTTCTTC.

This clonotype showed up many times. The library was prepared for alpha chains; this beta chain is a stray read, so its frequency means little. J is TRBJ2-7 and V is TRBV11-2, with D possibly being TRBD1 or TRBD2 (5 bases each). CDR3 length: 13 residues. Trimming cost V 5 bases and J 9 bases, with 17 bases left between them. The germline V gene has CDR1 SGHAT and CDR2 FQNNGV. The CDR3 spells CASSRDAVYRQYF. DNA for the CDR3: TGTGCCAGCAGCCGGGACGCCGTTTATAGGCAGTACTTC.

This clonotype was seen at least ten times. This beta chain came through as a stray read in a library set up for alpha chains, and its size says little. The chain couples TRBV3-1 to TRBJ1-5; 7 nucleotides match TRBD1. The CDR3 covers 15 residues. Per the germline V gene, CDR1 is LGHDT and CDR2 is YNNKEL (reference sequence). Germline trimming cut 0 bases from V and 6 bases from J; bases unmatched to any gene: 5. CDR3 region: CASSQDLSGGQPQHF. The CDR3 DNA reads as TGTGCCAGCAGCCAAGATCTATCAGGGGGTCAGCCCCAGCATTTT.

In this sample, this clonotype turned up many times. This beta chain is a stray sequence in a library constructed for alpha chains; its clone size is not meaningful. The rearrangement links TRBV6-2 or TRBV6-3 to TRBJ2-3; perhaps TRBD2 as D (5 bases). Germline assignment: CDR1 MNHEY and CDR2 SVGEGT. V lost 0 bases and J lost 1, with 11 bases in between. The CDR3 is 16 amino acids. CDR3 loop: CASSYSSRTRTDTQYF. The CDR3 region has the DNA TGTGCCAGCAGTTACTCGAGTCGGACTCGCACAGATACGCAGTATTTT.

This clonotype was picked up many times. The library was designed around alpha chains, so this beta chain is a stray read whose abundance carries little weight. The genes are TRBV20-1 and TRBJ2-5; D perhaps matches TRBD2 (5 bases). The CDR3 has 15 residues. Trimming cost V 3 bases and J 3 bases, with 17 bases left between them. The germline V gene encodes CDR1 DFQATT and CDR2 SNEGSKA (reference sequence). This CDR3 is CSARRRGSSKETQYF. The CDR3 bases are TGCAGTGCTAGGAGGCGCGGGTCGTCCAAAGAGACCCAGTACTTC.

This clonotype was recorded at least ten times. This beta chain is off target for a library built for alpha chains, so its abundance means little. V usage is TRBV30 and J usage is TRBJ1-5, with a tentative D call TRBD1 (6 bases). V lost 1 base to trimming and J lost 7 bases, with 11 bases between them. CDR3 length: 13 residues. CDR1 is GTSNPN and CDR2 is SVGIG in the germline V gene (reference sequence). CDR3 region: CAWSAGGRQPQHF. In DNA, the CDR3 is TGTGCCTGGAGTGCCGGGGGCAGGCAGCCCCAGCATTTT.

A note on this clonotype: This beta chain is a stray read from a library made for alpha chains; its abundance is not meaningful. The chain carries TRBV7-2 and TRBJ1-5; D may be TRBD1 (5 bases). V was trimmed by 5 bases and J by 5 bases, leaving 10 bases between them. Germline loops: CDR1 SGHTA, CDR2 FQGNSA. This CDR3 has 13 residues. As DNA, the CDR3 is TGTGCCAGCAGCCAAGGGACTTATCAGCCCCAGCATTTT. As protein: CASSQGTYQPQHF.

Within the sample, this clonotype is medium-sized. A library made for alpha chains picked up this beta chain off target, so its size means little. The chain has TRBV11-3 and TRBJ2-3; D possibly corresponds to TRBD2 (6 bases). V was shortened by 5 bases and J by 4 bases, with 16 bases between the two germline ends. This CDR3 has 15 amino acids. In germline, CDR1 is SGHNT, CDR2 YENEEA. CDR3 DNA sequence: TGTGCCAGCAGCCCCCGACTAGGGTGGTCAGATACGCAGTATTTT. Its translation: CASSPRLGWSDTQYF.

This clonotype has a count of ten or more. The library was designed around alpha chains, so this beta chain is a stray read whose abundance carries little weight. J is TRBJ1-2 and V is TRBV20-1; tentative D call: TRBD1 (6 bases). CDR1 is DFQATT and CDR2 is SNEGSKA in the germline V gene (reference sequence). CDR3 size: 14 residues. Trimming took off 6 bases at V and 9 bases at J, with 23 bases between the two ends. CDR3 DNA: TGCAGTGCCCAAATCGACAGGAGGGGTGCTAGCTACACCTTC. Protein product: CSAQIDRRGASYTF.

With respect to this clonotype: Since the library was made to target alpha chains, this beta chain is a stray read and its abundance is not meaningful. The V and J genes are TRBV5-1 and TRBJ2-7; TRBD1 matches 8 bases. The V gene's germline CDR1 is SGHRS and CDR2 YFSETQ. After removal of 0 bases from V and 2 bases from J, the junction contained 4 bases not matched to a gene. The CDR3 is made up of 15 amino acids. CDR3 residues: CASSLAPGQAYEQYF. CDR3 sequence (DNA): TGCGCCAGCAGCTTGGCTCCGGGACAGGCCTACGAGCAGTACTTC.

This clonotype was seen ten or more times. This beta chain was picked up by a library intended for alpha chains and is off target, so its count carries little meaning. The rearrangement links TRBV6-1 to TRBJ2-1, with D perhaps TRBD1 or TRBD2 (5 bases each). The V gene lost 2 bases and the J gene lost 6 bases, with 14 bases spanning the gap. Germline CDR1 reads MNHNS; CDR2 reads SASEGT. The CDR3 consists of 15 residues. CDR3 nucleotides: TGTGCCAGCAGTGAACCCGCTGAGGGGACCAATGAGCAGTTCTTC. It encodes CASSEPAEGTNEQFF.

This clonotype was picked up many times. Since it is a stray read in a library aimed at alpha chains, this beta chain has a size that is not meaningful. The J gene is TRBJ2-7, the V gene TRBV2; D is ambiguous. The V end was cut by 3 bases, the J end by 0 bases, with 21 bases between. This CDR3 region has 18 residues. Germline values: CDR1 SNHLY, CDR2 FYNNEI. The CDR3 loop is CASSDGQVIPSSSYEQYF. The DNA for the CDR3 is TGTGCCAGCAGTGATGGGCAGGTTATACCCTCTAGCTCCTACGAGCAGTACTTC.

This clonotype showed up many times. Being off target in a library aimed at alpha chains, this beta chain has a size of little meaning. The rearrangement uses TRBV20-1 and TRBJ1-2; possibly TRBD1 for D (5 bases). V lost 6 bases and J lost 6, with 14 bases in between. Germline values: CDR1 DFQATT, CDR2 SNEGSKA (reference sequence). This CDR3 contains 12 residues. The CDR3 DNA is TGCAGTGCAGCGGGGGACTCGGATGGCTACACCTTC. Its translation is CSAAGDSDGYTF.

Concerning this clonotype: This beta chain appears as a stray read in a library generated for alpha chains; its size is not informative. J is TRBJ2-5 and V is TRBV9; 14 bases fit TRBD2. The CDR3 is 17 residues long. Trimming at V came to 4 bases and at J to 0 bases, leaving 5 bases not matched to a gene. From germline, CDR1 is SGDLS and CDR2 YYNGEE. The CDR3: CASSLGLAGGHQETQYF. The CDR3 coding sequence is TGTGCCAGCAGCCTCGGACTAGCGGGAGGTCACCAAGAGACCCAGTACTTC.